This paragraph reports one TCR beta chain. These data are taken from a study of patients and donors after allogeneic stem cell transplantation. MiXCR, run by TCRdb on the RT-PCR reads, gives a single entry per CDR3 protein. The data contain about a million distinct CDR3 sequences, approximately 18% of them singletons. The clonotype comes from a human donor who was either an allogeneic HSCT recipient or a stem cell or donor lymphocyte infusion donor (not recorded which). It is not recorded whose cells these are; they may come from a transplant donor. The material sequenced was blood, either unsorted or a sorted T cell fraction (not recorded which).

The CDR3 nucleotides read TGTGCCATCGTGGCTAGCGACTCAACAGATACGCAGTATTTT. This encodes CAIVASDSTDTQYF. This chain links TRBV10-3 with TRBJ2-3, with D possibly TRBD2 on 6 matching bases. CDR1 is ENHRY and CDR2 is SYGVKD in the germline V gene. The germline V and J ends were trimmed by 8 bases and 3 bases, with 15 bases remaining between them. This CDR3 is built from 14 residues.